One sample yielded the 23 T cell receptor beta chains listed below, sequenced in a study of blood T cell repertoires in COVID-19. The assay was immunoSEQ multiplex PCR, and TCRdb's table has in-frame clones only and misses some. The sample yields some 300,000 clones, 70% to 90% seen once. Sequenced material: peripheral blood. The receptors originated from a woman aged 70-85 years with COVID-19, enrolled during active disease.

V and J are TRBV19 and TRBJ1-2; TRBD1 agrees at 7 bases. Germline CDR1 and CDR2: LNHDA and SQIVND (reference sequence). CDR3 length: 16 amino acids. V was pared by 7 bases and J by 6 bases, with 17 bases of the junction left unmatched. As DNA, the CDR3 is TGTGCCAGTACTCTGGGGCCAAGGGGGCTGCCCCATGGCTACACCTTC. It translates to CASTLGPRGLPHGYTF.

This clone was found once. The CDR3 protein is CASSPLFYTGELFF. CDR3 nucleotides: TGTGCCAGCAGCCCCCTTTTTTACACCGGGGAGCTGTTTTTT. The V gene is TRBV7-2, the J gene TRBJ2-2; no reliable D call. This CDR3 region has 14 residues. Germline V gives CDR1 SGHTA, CDR2 FQGNSA. V was cut by 5 bases and J by 3 bases, with 10 bases left in between.

V is TRBV14 and J is TRBJ2-7; 7 nucleotides align to TRBD2. The CDR3 consists of 15 residues. Germline V gene sequence: CDR1 SGHDN, CDR2 FVKESK. The V segment lost 0 bases and the J segment 0 bases; nucleotides outside the gene matches: 2. CDR3: CASSQERGVSYEQYF. The DNA of the CDR3 is TGTGCCAGCAGCCAAGAACGGGGGGTCTCCTACGAGCAGTACTTC.

This clone has a handful of counts. The J gene is TRBJ2-7, the V gene TRBV4-3, with D perhaps matching TRBD1 (5 bases). The CDR3 is 15 residues long. The V end was cut by 0 bases, the J end by 0 bases, with 9 bases between. The V gene's germline CDR1 is LGHNA and CDR2 YSLEER. The CDR3 bases are TGCGCCAGCAGCCAAGATTACCAGGGCTCCTACGAGCAGTACTTC. Translated: CASSQDYQGSYEQYF.

This rearrangement joins TRBV10-3 to TRBJ2-3, with 9 bases aligning to TRBD2. The CDR3 has 13 residues. Germline V gene sequence: CDR1 ENHRY, CDR2 SYGVKD. V lost 10 bases to trimming and J lost 2 bases; unmatched junction nucleotides: 4. Here the CDR3 DNA reads TGTGCCACCAAGCGGGGGGACACAGATACGCAGTATTTT. This encodes CATKRGDTDTQYF.

This clone was counted a few times. This CDR3 reads CASSPTGDTGELFF. In DNA form, the CDR3 reads TGCGCCAGCAGCCCCACAGGGGACACCGGGGAGCTGTTTTTT. This chain connects TRBV5-1 to TRBJ2-2; 7 bases are shared with TRBD1. With V trimmed by 4 bases and J by 3 bases, 3 bases remained unmatched. CDR3 length: 14 residues. Germline-derived CDR1 and CDR2 are SGHRS and YFSETQ.

This clone occurred a few times. This chain's CDR3 is CASSFLGGGDSPLHF. The CDR3 coding sequence is TGTGCCAGCAGTTTCTTGGGAGGGGGGGATTCACCCCTCCACTTT. The chain combines TRBV27 with TRBJ1-6, with D maybe TRBD1 (6 bases). This CDR3 contains 15 residues. CDR1 is MNHEY and CDR2 is SMNVEV in the germline V gene (reference sequence). Trimming took 3 bases from V and 8 from J, leaving 14 bases between them.

The chain links TRBV5-1 to TRBJ2-3; D is possibly TRBD1 (6 bases). This CDR3 contains 14 residues. V was shortened by 4 bases and J by 0 bases, with 9 bases between the two germline ends. Germline V gives CDR1 SGHRS, CDR2 YFSETQ. CDR3 protein: CASSQDSSTDTQYF. CDR3 DNA sequence: TGCGCCAGCAGCCAGGACAGTAGCACAGATACGCAGTATTTT.

This clone showed up just a few times. The genes are TRBV4-3 and TRBJ1-1, with D maybe TRBD1 (6 bases). The CDR3 is made up of 13 amino acids. Trimming cost V 6 bases and J 5 bases, with 13 bases left between them. The germline gives CDR1 LGHNA, CDR2 YSLEER. The CDR3 loop is CASRRGWETEAFF. CDR3 in DNA: TGCGCCAGCAGGAGGGGGTGGGAGACTGAAGCTTTCTTT.

The rearrangement links TRBV3-1 (or the pseudogene TRBV3-2) to TRBJ1-2; D is unresolved. The CDR3 has 12 amino acids. Deletions cut 0 bases from V and 3 bases from J, with 2 bases between. Germline loops: CDR1 LGHDT, CDR2 YNNKEL (reference sequence). Here the CDR3 DNA reads TGTGCCAGCAGCCAAGACGACTATGGCTACACCTTC. This translates into CASSQDDYGYTF.

V usage is TRBV5-4 and J usage is TRBJ1-3; D is undetermined. The germline CDR1 and CDR2 sequences are SGHNT and YYREEE (reference sequence). V was trimmed by 0 bases and J by 4 bases, leaving 11 bases between them. The CDR3 consists of 15 residues. The CDR3 is CASSLDSSTGNTIYF. DNA for the CDR3: TGTGCCAGCAGCTTGGACAGTTCTACCGGAAACACCATATATTTT.

The gene calls are TRBV5-1 and TRBJ2-2; 11 bases match TRBD2. This CDR3 spans 15 amino acids. The trim removed 1 base at V and 5 bases at J, leaving 1 base unmatched. Germline values: CDR1 SGHRS, CDR2 YFSETQ. In DNA form, the CDR3 reads TGCGCCAGCAGCTTGACTAGCGGGGGAACCGGGGAGCTGTTTTTT. Translation gives CASSLTSGGTGELFF.

This chain links TRBV28 with TRBJ1-1; D call uncertain. The CDR3 contains 11 residues. The germline V gene encodes CDR1 MDHEN and CDR2 SYDVKM. Trimming took off 3 bases at V and 5 bases at J, with 4 bases between the two ends. CDR3 DNA: TGTGCCAGCAGTTTTCTTACTGAAGCTTTCTTT. This translates into CASSFLTEAFF.

The chain joins TRBV29-1 to TRBJ1-1; 9 positions agree with TRBD1. V was clipped by 7 bases and J by 5 bases; unmatched bases: 5. Germline V gene lookup returns CDR1 SQVTM and CDR2 ANQGSEA. The CDR3 totals 12 residues. The CDR3 region is CSAVTGGTEAFF. CDR3 DNA sequence: TGCAGCGCCGTGACAGGGGGGACTGAAGCTTTCTTT.

The chain combines TRBV6-4 with TRBJ2-7; the match to TRBD1 covers 7 bases. The CDR3 length is 18 residues. Germline loops: CDR1 MRHNA, CDR2 SNTAGT. V lost 3 bases to trimming and J lost 3 bases; unmatched junction nucleotides: 17. CDR3 coding DNA: TGTGCCAGCAGTGAGTTGGGACAGTTTCTTCATTCGGGCTACGAGCAGTACTTC. Translating gives CASSELGQFLHSGYEQYF.

A note on this clone: The same CDR3 arises from other DNA sequences in this sample as well. The chain combines TRBV7-2 with TRBJ2-5, with 10 bases matching TRBD2. CDR1 and CDR2 from the germline V gene are SGHTA and FQGNSA. The CDR3 length is 15 residues. The V segment lost 4 bases and the J segment 5 bases; nucleotides outside the gene matches: 7. Here the CDR3 reads CASSSSGGAWETQYF. DNA of the CDR3: TGTGCCAGCAGCTCCAGCGGGGGGGCCTGGGAGACCCAGTACTTC. The full variable domain, completed using reference TRBV7-2 and TRBJ2-5, is GAGVSQSPSNKVTEKGKDVELRCDPISGHTALYWYRQSLGQGLEFLIYFQGNSAPDKSGLPSDRFSAERTGGSVSTLTIQRTQQEDSAVYLCASSSSGGAWETQYFGPGTRLLVL.

V usage is TRBV6-5 and J usage is TRBJ1-4; TRBD1 matches 9 bases. The CDR3 consists of 14 residues. Germline CDR1 and CDR2: MNHEY and SVGAGI. J lost 7 bases, V lost 6 bases, and 6 bases had no gene match. CDR3 bases: TGTGCCAGCAGGCCGACAGGGGGAGGTGAAAAACTGTTTTTT. Translated, it gives CASRPTGGGEKLFF.

The gene calls are TRBV19 and TRBJ1-1, with D possibly matching TRBD1 (5 bases). The V gene's germline CDR1 is LNHDA and CDR2 SQIVND (reference sequence). The CDR3 contains 11 residues. V lost 7 bases and J lost 10, with 13 bases in between. The CDR3 DNA reads TGTGCCAGTAAACAGGCGGAGGGAGCTTTCTTT. Translating it yields CASKQAEGAFF.

In DNA, the CDR3 is TGTGCCAGCAGCTTAGGATATACGGGACTAGGGACCCTCGGGGAGACCCAGTACTTC. This translates into CASSLGYTGLGTLGETQYF. The gene calls are TRBV7-8 and TRBJ2-5, with 8 bases aligning to TRBD2. There are 19 residues in the CDR3. Germline CDR1 and CDR2: SGHVS and FQNEAQ. The junction had 18 bases not matched to a gene; V was cut back by 1 base and J by 5 bases. Complete variable domain (other parts from reference TRBV7-8 and TRBJ2-5): GAGVSQSPRYKVAKRGQDVALRCDPISGHVSLFWYQQALGQGPEFLTYFQNEAQLDKSGLPSDRFFAERPEGSVSTLKIQRTQQEDSAVYLCASSLGYTGLGTLGETQYFGPGTRLLVL.

This clone was counted once. The DNA of the CDR3 is TGCGCCAGCAGGGCGGGGTTTAGCGGGGGCCTCTCCTACAATGAGCAGTTCTTC. This sequence encodes CASRAGFSGGLSYNEQFF. This chain uses TRBV5-1 with TRBJ2-1, with 9 bases matching TRBD2. Trimming removed 5 bases from V and 0 bases from J; junction bases left unmatched: 12. Germline lookup yields CDR1 SGHRS and CDR2 YFSETQ. CDR3 length: 18 amino acids.

This chain connects TRBV6-5 to TRBJ2-7; 13 bases agree with TRBD2. Germline CDR1 and CDR2: MNHEY and SVGAGI. J was trimmed by 3 bases and V by 5 bases; bases with no gene match: 1. The CDR3 is 14 residues long. The CDR3 nucleotides are TGTGCCAGCAGTCGACTAGCGGGGGGCTACGAGCAGTACTTC. Amino acid sequence: CASSRLAGGYEQYF.

This clone was seen just once. The chain couples TRBV12-5 to TRBJ1-3; maybe TRBD1 (5 bases). CDR3 length equals 14 residues. In germline, CDR1 is LGHNT, CDR2 FRNRAP. With 2 bases removed from V and 5 bases from J, the gap between germline ends came to 10 bases. The CDR3 protein is CASGLQGARNTIYF. CDR3 bases: TGTGCTAGTGGTTTGCAGGGTGCCAGAAACACCATATATTTT.

The chain is built from TRBV13 and TRBJ2-3; TRBD1 agrees at 7 bases. J gave up 0 bases and V 5 bases, and 11 bases lay outside the gene matches. CDR3 length equals 17 residues. CDR1 and CDR2 from the germline V gene are PRHDT and FYEKMQ (reference sequence). The CDR3 DNA reads as TGTGCCAGCAGCCCTGAGCGAGGGGGCCCTAGCACAGATACGCAGTATTTT. Translation gives CASSPERGGPSTDTQYF. Variable domain in full (rest from reference TRBV13 and TRBJ2-3): AAGVIQSPRHLIKEKRETATLKCYPIPRHDTVYWYQQGPGQDPQFLISFYEKMQSDKGSIPDRFSAQQFSDYHSELNMSSLELGDSALYFCASSPERGGPSTDTQYFGPGTRLTVL.